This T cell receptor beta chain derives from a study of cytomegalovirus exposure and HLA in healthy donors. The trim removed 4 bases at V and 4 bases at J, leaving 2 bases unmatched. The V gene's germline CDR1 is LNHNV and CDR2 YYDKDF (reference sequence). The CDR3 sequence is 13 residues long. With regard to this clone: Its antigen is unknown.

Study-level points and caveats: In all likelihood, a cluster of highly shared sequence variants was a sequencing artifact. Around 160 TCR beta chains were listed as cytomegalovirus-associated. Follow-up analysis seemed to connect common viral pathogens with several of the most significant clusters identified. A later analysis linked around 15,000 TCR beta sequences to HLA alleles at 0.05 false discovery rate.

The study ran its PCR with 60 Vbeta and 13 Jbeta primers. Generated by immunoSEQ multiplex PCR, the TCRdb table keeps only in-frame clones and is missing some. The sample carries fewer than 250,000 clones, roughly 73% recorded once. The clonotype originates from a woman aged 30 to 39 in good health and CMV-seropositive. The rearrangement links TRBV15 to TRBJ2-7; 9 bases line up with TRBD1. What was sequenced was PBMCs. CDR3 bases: TGTGCCACCAGCATCGGACAGGGGTACGAGCAGTACTTC. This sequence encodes CATSIGQGYEQYF.